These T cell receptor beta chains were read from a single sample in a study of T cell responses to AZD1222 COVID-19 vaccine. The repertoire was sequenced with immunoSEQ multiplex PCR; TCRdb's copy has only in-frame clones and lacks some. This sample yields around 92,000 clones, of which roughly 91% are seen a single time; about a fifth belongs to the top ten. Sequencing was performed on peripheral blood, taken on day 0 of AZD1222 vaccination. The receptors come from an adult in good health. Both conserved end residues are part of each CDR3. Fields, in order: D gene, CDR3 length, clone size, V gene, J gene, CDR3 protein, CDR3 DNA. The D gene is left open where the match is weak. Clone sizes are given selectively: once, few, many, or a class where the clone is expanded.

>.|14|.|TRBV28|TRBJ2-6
CASTPLSGANVLTF
TGTGCCAGCACCCCGCTATCTGGGGCCAACGTCCTGACTTTC
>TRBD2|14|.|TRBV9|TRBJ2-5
CASSVEGGGETQYF
TGTGCCAGCAGCGTAGAGGGCGGGGGAGAGACCCAGTACTTC
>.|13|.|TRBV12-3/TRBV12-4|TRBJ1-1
CASSKGQYTEAFF
TGTGCCAGCAGTAAAGGGCAATACACTGAAGCTTTCTTT
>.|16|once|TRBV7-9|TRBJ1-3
CAGRAGVSSSGNTIYF
TGTGCCGGACGAGCCGGGGTTTCCAGCTCTGGAAACACCATATATTTT
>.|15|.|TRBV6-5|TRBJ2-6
CASYPESSGANVLTF
TGTGCCAGCTATCCGGAGAGCTCTGGGGCCAACGTCCTGACTTTC
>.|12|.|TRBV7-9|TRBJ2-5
CASSLPRGEKYF
TGTGCCAGCAGCTTACCCAGGGGGGAGAAGTACTTC
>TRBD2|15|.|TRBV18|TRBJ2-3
CASKKAGPSTDTQYF
TGTGCCAGCAAAAAAGCGGGGCCTAGCACAGATACGCAGTATTTT
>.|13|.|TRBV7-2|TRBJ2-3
CASSLDSRGTQYF
TGTGCCAGCAGCTTAGATTCCAGGGGTACGCAGTATTTT
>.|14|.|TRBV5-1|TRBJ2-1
CASSLVPSSNEQFF
TGCGCCAGCAGCTTGGTTCCTAGTAGCAATGAGCAGTTCTTC
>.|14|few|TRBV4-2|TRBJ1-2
CASSQEADNYGYTF
TGTGCCAGCAGCCAAGAGGCAGATAACTATGGCTACACCTTC
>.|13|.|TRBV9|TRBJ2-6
CASSVSGANVLTF
TGTGCCAGCAGCGTATCTGGGGCCAACGTCCTGACTTTC
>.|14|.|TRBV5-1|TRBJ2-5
CASSLEPPQETQYF
TGCGCCAGCAGCTTGGAGCCGCCACAAGAGACCCAGTACTTC
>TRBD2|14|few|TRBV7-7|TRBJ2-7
CASSLAGTTYEQYF
TGTGCTAGCAGCTTAGCGGGGACGACCTACGAGCAGTACTTC
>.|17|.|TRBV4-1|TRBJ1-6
CASRPGPQGPSNSPLHF
TGCGCCAGCAGACCGGGACCACAAGGGCCTAGTAATTCACCCCTCCACTTT
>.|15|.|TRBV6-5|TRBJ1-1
CASSYSDGGGTEAFF
TGTGCCAGCAGTTACTCGGATGGGGGCGGCACTGAAGCTTTCTTT
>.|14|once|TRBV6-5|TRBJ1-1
CASSSPRQRAEAFF
TGTGCCAGCAGTTCCCCGAGACAGCGCGCTGAAGCTTTCTTT
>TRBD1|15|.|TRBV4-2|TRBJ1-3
CASSQQGAEGNTIYF
TGTGCCAGCAGCCAACAGGGGGCGGAGGGAAACACCATATATTTT
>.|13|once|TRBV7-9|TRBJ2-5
CASSFYGQETQYF
TGTGCCAGCAGCTTTTACGGGCAAGAGACCCAGTACTTC
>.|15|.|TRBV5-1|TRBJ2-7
CASSSRQGSAGEQYF
TGCGCCAGCAGCTCCCGGCAGGGTAGTGCCGGCGAGCAGTACTTC
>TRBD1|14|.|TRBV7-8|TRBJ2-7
CASSLGDRSYEQYF
TGTGCCAGCAGCTTAGGGGACAGGAGCTACGAGCAGTACTTC
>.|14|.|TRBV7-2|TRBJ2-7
CASSLGRQAYEQYF
TGTGCCAGCAGCTTAGGGAGACAGGCCTACGAGCAGTACTTC
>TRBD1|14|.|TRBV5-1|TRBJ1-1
CASSRQGLLTEAFF
TGCGCCAGCAGCCGACAGGGCCTCCTTACTGAAGCTTTCTTT
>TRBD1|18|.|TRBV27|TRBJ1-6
CASSLGGDRGIYNSPLHF
TGTGCCAGCAGTTTAGGTGGGGACAGGGGTATCTATAATTCACCCCTCCACTTT
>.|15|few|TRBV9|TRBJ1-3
CASSVMESSGNTIYF
TGTGCCAGCAGCGTAATGGAGAGCTCTGGAAACACCATATATTTT